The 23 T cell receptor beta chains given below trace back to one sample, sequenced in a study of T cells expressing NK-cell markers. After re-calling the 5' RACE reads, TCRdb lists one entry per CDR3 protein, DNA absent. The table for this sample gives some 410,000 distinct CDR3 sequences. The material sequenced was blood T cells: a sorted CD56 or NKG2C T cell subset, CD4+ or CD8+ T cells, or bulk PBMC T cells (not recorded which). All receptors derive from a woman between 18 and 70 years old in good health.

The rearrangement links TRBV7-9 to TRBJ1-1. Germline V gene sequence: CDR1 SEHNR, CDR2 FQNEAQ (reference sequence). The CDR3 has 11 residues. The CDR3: CAIRPGGPAFF.

The CDR3 loop is CASSPGLAGRASSGANVLTF. The chain combines TRBV12-3 or TRBV12-4 with TRBJ2-6; the D gene TCRdb calls, TRBD2, cannot be checked with no DNA. CDR3 length: 20 amino acids.

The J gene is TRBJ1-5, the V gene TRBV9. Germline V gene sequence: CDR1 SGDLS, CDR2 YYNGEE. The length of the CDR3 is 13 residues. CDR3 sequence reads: CASSVGTDQPQHF.

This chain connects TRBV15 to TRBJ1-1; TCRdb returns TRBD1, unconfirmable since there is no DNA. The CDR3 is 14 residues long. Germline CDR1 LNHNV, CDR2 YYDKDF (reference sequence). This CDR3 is CATSSRGGGTEAFF.

The CDR3 loop is CASTPQGDFSDEQFF. This chain connects TRBV5-1 to TRBJ2-1; TCRdb's D call, TRBD1, is unchecked because there is no DNA. CDR3 length equals 15 residues. Germline lookup yields CDR1 SGHRS and CDR2 YFSETQ.

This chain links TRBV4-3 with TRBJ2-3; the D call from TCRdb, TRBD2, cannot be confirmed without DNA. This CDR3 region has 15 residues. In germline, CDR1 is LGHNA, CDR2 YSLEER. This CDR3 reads CASSPGRVELDTQYF.

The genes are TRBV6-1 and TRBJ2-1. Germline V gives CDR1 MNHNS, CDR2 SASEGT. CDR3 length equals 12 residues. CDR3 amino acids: CASSENYNEQFF.

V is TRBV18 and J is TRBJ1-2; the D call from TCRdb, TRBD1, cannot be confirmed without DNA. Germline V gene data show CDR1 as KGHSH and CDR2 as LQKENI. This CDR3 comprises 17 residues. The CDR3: CASSPTARTGGNYGYTF.

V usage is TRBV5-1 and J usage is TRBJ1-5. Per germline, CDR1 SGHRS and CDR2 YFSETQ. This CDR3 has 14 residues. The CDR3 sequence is CASSPGGSDQPQHF.

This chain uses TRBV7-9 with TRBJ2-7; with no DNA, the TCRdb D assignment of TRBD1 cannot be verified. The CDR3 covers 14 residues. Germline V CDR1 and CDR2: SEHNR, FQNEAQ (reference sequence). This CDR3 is CASSPPGQANEQYF. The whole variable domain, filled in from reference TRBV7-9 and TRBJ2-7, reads DTGVSQNPRHKITKRGQNVTFRCDPISEHNRLYWYRQTLGQGPEFLTYFQNEAQLEKSRLLSDRFSAERPKGSFSTLEIQRTEQGDSAMYLCASSPPGQANEQYFGPGTRLTVT.

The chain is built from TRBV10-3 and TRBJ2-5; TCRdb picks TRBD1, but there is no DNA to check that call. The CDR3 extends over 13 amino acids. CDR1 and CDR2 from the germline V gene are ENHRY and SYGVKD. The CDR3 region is CASGTAGVETQYF.

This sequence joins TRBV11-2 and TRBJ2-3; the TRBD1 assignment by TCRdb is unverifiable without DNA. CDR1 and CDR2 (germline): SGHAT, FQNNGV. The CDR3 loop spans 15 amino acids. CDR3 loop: CASSLDPGGGVTQYF.

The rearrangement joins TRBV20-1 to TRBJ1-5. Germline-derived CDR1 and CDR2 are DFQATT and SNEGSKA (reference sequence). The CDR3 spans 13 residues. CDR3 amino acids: CSATRISNQPQHF.

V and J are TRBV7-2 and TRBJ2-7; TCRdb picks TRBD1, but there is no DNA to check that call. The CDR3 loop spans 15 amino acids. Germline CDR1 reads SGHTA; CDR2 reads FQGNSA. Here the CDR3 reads CASSLSPGTAGEQYF.

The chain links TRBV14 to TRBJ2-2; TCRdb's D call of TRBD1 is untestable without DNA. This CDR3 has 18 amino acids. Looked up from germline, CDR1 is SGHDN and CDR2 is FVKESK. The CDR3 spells CASSGYRHPASNTGELFF.

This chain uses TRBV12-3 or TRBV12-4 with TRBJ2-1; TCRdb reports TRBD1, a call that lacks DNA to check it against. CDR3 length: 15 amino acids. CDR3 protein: CASTTGRGSYNEQFF.

CDR3 protein: CATSQGKRSAQHF. This chain uses TRBV12-3 or TRBV12-4 with TRBJ1-5; the TCRdb D gene call, TRBD1, has no DNA to confirm it. This CDR3 contains 13 residues.

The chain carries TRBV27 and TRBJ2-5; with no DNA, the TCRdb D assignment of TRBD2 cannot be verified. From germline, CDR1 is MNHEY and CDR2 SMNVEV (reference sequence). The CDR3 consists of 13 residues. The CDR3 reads CASSPPGLQTQYF.

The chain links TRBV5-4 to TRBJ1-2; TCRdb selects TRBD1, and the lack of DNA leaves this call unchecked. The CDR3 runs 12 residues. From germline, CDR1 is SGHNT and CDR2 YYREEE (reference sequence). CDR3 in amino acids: CASSLERGSYTF. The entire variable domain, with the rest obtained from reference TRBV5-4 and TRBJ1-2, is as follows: ETGVTQSPTHLIKTRGQQVTLRCSSQSGHNTVSWYQQALGQGPQFIFQYYREEENGRGNFPPRFSGLQFPNYSSELNVNALELDDSALYLCASSLERGSYTFGSGTRLTVV.

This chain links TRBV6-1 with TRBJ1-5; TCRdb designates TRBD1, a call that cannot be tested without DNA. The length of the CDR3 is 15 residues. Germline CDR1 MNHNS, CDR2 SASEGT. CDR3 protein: CASCPHRAAREPQHF.

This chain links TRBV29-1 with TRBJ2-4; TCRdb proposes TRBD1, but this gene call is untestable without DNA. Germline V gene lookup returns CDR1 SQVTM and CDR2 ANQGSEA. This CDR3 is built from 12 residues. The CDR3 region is CSARTGENIQYF. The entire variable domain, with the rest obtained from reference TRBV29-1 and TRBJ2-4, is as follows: SAVISQKPSRDICQRGTSLTIQCQVDSQVTMMFWYRQQPGQSLTLIATANQGSEATYESGFVIDKFPISRPNLTFSTLTVSNMSPEDSSIYLCSARTGENIQYFGAGTRLSVL.

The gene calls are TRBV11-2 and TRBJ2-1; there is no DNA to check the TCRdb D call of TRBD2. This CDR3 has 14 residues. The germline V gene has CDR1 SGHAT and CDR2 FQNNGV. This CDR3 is CASSHSGSSNEQFF.

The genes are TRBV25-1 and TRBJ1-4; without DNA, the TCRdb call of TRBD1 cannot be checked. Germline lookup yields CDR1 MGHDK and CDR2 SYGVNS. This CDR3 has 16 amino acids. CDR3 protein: CASSVGVNRAFEKLFF.